This T cell receptor (beta chain) was found in a study of shared clonotypes between healthy human individuals (dated by TCRdb to the early 2020s). In the study overall: The cohort comprised a couple of women and a few men aged 18 to 49 years. Per donor, three plates each were used for CD4 naive and CD4 memory, two for CD8 naive, and one for CD8 memory. To estimate repertoire size and how much clonotypes are shared between individuals, the study performed deep sequencing of blood TCR repertoires from roughly five healthy adults. To increase sequencing depth and limit assay-specific biases, different laboratories used diverse techniques to prepare libraries and sequence TCR repertoires. Leukapheresis yielded between about 0.94 and 9.5 billion PBMCs per donor. Overall study outcomes, separate from this receptor: The genetic and exposure-history diversity represented was limited by the small number of donors. Naive subsets generally had larger estimated clonotype richness than memory subsets. Only blood was sampled, and tissue TCR repertoires likely differ from those in blood. About 4.5% of naive CD4, 3% to 4% of naive CD8, 2.3% of memory CD4, and around 0.4% of memory CD8 clonotypes were shared across four donors. Pairwise subsampling led to the expectation that sequencing depth would affect the degree of clonotype sharing among donors. Clonotypes shared by all four sorted-subset donors showed higher generation probabilities than non-shared clonotypes. Incomplete sequencing was indicated by rarefaction of sorted-subset datasets, despite the large sequencing depth.

Taken from cysteine to phenylalanine, the CDR3 has 14 residues. Here the CDR3 DNA is all that survives: 42 bases in frame from base 1. As encoded in the germline V gene, CDR1 is MNHNS while CDR2 is SASEGT. The junction shows trimming of 6 bases on V and 6 bases on J, plus 15 bases between the germline ends. Using the deep immunoSEQ assay, TCR CDR3 regions were amplified from genomic DNA by multiplex PCR. Extracted genomic DNA from each cell subset was spread evenly across all wells of several immunoSEQ 96-well plates, with each plate serving as a replicate. For sorted subsets, roughly 200 ng of genomic DNA, equivalent to around 29,000 T cell genomes, went into each replicate PCR. Purified libraries were quantified with a Qubit 3.0 fluorometer, sized on a Bioanalyzer 2100, and re-quantified with the KAPA Library Quantification kit. Each immunoSEQ 96-well plate was sequenced on its own single-read 150-cycle Illumina NextSeq 550 flow cell. The paper's processing steps were these. Because the immunoSEQ output held only junctional sequences and lacked quality scores, the filtering could not match the filtering applied to full-length reads. Sequences were annotated with PyIR, a Python wrapper for IgBLAST v1.9, using IMGT germline references to assign V/J genes and CDR3. Reads with weak V/J assignments (E-value above 1e-6), missing CDR3, stop codons, out-of-frame junctions, or ambiguous translated residues were removed. V3J clonotypes were defined as sequences sharing the same inferred V gene, J gene, and CDR3 amino acid sequence. To compute the percentage overlap between repertoires, the number of shared unique clonotypes was divided by the size of the smaller repertoire. Repertoire richness was assessed with RTK rarefaction, the Chao1 estimator, and Recon v2.1 estimates of unobserved clonotypes. OLGA was used to compute generation probabilities for all TCRbeta clonotypes that the gDNA method yielded from a handful of donors. As stored in TCRdb, this immuneACCESS dataset retains in-frame rearrangements with V and J assigned. A fraction of the clones does not appear; measured against another copy, unresolved V genes explain less than half of the discrepancy, and the remainder lacks a known reason. The V and J calls and clone size come from that table; D and trimming were worked out from the DNA. The sample table holds 2 million or so clones, of which over 85% were seen once. Of the sample, 0.1% to 0.15% is held by the ten largest clones.

The table lists this clone with a count of one. Its antigen is still unknown. Base qualities are not recorded, but no much larger clone differs from it by a single base. The donors were healthy, HIV-negative adults with no recently reported acute infections or vaccinations. Every donor was a Caucasian adult residing in Nashville, Tennessee, USA. CD4+ T cells were enriched by magnetic negative selection, after which naive cells were positively selected on CD45RA and the negative fraction was taken as the memory subset. Blood was collected by leukapheresis, and PBMCs were isolated by Ficoll-Histopaque density gradient centrifugation and then cryopreserved in liquid nitrogen vapor phase. Analytical flow cytometry was used to check the purity and quantity of every magnetically sorted T cell population. Each sorted fraction had its genomic DNA isolated and then quantified by UV absorbance on a Nanodrop 2000c.

The specimen was naive CD4+ T cells sorted from blood. According to the study, the label for this sample's cell subset or site signals: CD45RA+ positively selected. This sequence uses TRBV6-1 and TRBJ1-5; the D gene is perhaps TRBD1, from 5 matching bases. The receptor was derived from a man younger than 35 in good health. The CDR3 in this case is CASSIEGASQPQHF. The bases are TGTGCCAGCAGCATTGAAGGGGCCAGTCAGCCCCAGCATTTT.